This paragraph covers one T cell receptor beta chain sequence. This entry is derived from a study of blood T cell repertoires in COVID-19. Study context: Samples taken during acute and convalescent COVID-19 were collected in the United States, Italy and Spain. PBMCs, B-cell-depleted T cells, or T cells provided the cDNA or gDNA that made up the material.

Original processing notes: Counts of nucleated cells, estimated from reference gene primer amplification, were obtained. The data were produced by immunoSEQ multiplex PCR, yet TCRdb's version contains in-frame clones alone and is incomplete. V, J and clone size derive from that table, while D and trimming were established from the DNA sequence. The data hold about 110,000 clones, with roughly 88% observed a single time. Input material: peripheral blood. The sequence came from a human donor in a cohort sampled during active COVID-19.

CDR3 nucleotide sequence: TGTGCCAGCAGCTCCTGGGACAGGGGGCTTACAGATACGCAGTATTTT. It is translated as CASSSWDRGLTDTQYF. The genes are TRBV13 and TRBJ2-3, with 12 bases that match TRBD1. This CDR3 spans 16 amino acids. Germline CDR1 reads PRHDT; CDR2 reads FYEKMQ (reference sequence). V was clipped by 4 bases and J by 3 bases; unmatched bases: 5.